The 12 T cell receptor beta chains reported below all come from one sample, sequenced in a study of chemoradiotherapy in HPV16-positive cancers. Some clones are missing from TCRdb's copy, which holds only in-frame ones; the method was immunoSEQ multiplex PCR. The sample contains 750 to 1,000 clones, 94% of which appear only once. The sample consisted of tumor tissue, taken from a patient who underwent chemoradiotherapy. Receptor source: a human donor with HPV-associated anogenital cancer.

The rearrangement links TRBV5-5 to TRBJ2-7; 9 nucleotides agree with TRBD1. This CDR3 has 13 residues. Germline V lookup: CDR1 SGHKS, CDR2 YYEKEE (reference sequence). V trimming: 1 base; J trimming: 5 bases; junction bases outside the gene matches: 1. The CDR3 DNA follows: TGTGCCAGCAGCTTGAACAGGGGGCACGAGCAGTACTTC. As protein: CASSLNRGHEQYF. Complete variable domain (other parts from reference TRBV5-5 and TRBJ2-7): DAGVTQSPTHLIKTRGQQVTLRCSPISGHKSVSWYQQVLGQGPQFIFQYYEKEERGRGNFPDRFSARQFPNYSSELNVNALLLGDSALYLCASSLNRGHEQYFGPGTRLTVT.

Turning to this clone: Other DNA variants within this sample encode the same CDR3. V and J are TRBV7-3 and TRBJ2-6; D gene unclear. V lost 0 bases and J lost 0, with 6 bases in between. Germline CDR1 is SGHTA and CDR2 is FQGTGA. The CDR3 has 16 amino acids. In DNA, the CDR3 is TGTGCCAGCAGCTTAACTCCTGACTCTGGGGCCAACGTCCTGACTTTC. It translates to CASSLTPDSGANVLTF.

The J gene is TRBJ2-6, the V gene TRBV4-1, with 12 bases lining up with TRBD1. The CDR3 runs 19 residues. Germline CDR1 is MGHRA and CDR2 is YSYEKL. The ends lost 0 bases at V and 2 bases at J; junction bases unmatched: 5. The CDR3 loop is CASSQDRGQGATGANVLTF. The CDR3, as DNA: TGCGCCAGCAGCCAAGATCGGGGACAGGGGGCCACTGGGGCCAACGTCCTGACTTTC.

V is TRBV9 and J is TRBJ2-1; weak D call: TRBD2 (7 bases). CDR3 length: 15 amino acids. The germline gives CDR1 SGDLS, CDR2 YYNGEE. Between the trimmed V and J ends, which lost 0 bases and 6 bases, there was a span of 13 bases. The CDR3 loop is CASSVVSGGLNEQFF. The CDR3 nucleotides are TGTGCCAGCAGCGTAGTGTCCGGGGGGCTCAATGAGCAGTTCTTC. The full variable domain, completed using reference TRBV9 and TRBJ2-1, is DSGVTQTPKHLITATGQRVTLRCSPRSGDLSVYWYQQSLDQGLQFLIQYYNGEERAKGNILERFSAQQFPDLHSELNLSSLELGDSALYFCASSVVSGGLNEQFFGPGTRLTVL.

The rearrangement uses TRBV6-1 and TRBJ1-5; 7 nucleotides align to TRBD1. This CDR3 has 15 residues. Trimming at V came to 8 bases and at J to 0 bases, leaving 7 bases not matched to a gene. CDR1 MNHNS and CDR2 SASEGT come from the germline V gene. Written as DNA, the CDR3 is TGTGCCAGCTTGTGGACAGGCTATAGCAATCAGCCCCAGCATTTT. It codes for CASLWTGYSNQPQHF.

V gene TRBV5-1 combines with J gene TRBJ1-1, with D unresolved. Trimming shortened V by 4 bases and J by 1 base, and 14 bases separated the two germline ends. Per germline, CDR1 SGHRS and CDR2 YFSETQ. There are 15 residues in the CDR3. The CDR3 nucleotides are TGCGCCAGCAGCCTCTTTGGTCTGCCGAACACTGAAGCTTTCTTT. Amino acids: CASSLFGLPNTEAFF.

V is TRBV9 and J is TRBJ2-1, with D maybe TRBD2 (6 bases). V was pared by 4 bases and J by 1 base, with 15 bases between. Germline V lookup: CDR1 SGDLS, CDR2 YYNGEE. The CDR3 is made up of 16 amino acids. CDR3 in DNA: TGTGCCAGCAGCTGGGACTCCGACGCTTCCTACAATGAGCAGTTCTTC. This sequence encodes CASSWDSDASYNEQFF.

This clone was counted once. This rearrangement joins TRBV7-2 to TRBJ1-1, with a possible D match to TRBD1 (5 bases). Trimming removed 2 bases from V and 10 bases from J, with 11 bases in between. CDR3 length: 12 residues. Germline V CDR1 and CDR2: SGHTA, FQGNSA. Here the CDR3 DNA reads TGTGCCAGCAGCTTATATACAGGACGAGCTTTCTTT. Residues: CASSLYTGRAFF.

This rearrangement joins TRBV5-4 to TRBJ2-7; 11 bases agree with TRBD2. This CDR3 contains 14 residues. Germline-derived CDR1 and CDR2 are SGHNT and YYREEE (reference sequence). V lost 5 bases to trimming and J lost 2 bases; unmatched junction nucleotides: 3. Here the CDR3 reads CASSLAGGAYEQYF. The CDR3 DNA follows: TGTGCCAGCAGTCTAGCGGGGGGCGCCTACGAGCAGTACTTC. The entire variable domain, with the rest obtained from reference TRBV5-4 and TRBJ2-7, is as follows: ETGVTQSPTHLIKTRGQQVTLRCSSQSGHNTVSWYQQALGQGPQFIFQYYREEENGRGNFPPRFSGLQFPNYSSELNVNALELDDSALYLCASSLAGGAYEQYFGPGTRLTVT.

V usage is TRBV4-2 and J usage is TRBJ2-1, with TRBD2 matching 7 bases. CDR1 LGHNA and CDR2 YNFKEQ come from the germline V gene. V gave up 0 bases and J gave up 9 bases; unmatched junction bases: 14. The CDR3 is 17 residues long. CDR3 residues: CASSQDTGAGLRGEQFF. The CDR3 DNA is TGTGCCAGCAGCCAAGATACTGGAGCGGGGCTCCGCGGTGAGCAGTTCTTC.

J is TRBJ2-6 and V is TRBV27; the match to TRBD1 covers 7 bases. From germline, CDR1 is MNHEY and CDR2 SMNVEV (reference sequence). V lost 2 bases to trimming and J lost 3 bases; unmatched junction nucleotides: 7. CDR3 length equals 17 residues. CDR3 DNA sequence: TGTGCCAGCAGTTTAAAGACAGGGTTCGGTGGGGCCAACGTCCTGACTTTC. This gives the protein CASSLKTGFGGANVLTF.

V gene TRBV5-1 combines with J gene TRBJ2-7; 7 positions match TRBD2. The CDR3 is 14 residues long. Trimming at V came to 2 bases and at J to 2 bases, leaving 4 bases not matched to a gene. Per the germline V gene, CDR1 is SGHRS and CDR2 is YFSETQ. For the CDR3, the DNA is TGCGCCAGCAGCTTAAGCGGGGTCGCCTACGAGCAGTACTTC. This encodes CASSLSGVAYEQYF.